This T cell receptor (beta chain) was captured in a study of Ad26.COV2.S vaccination and SARS-CoV-2 variants. Study in general: Donor joined the COV1001 Ad26.COV2.S trial arm. Donor got 5x10^10 or 1x10^11 viral particles of Ad26.COV2.S.

V was pared by 10 bases and J by 0 bases, with 7 bases of the junction left unmatched. This CDR3 spans 14 amino acids. Germline assignment: CDR1 SGHTA and CDR2 FQGNSA. As for treatment: roughly 18 received Ad26.COV2.S at low or high dose, single or two shots; about 5 received placebo; per-sample allocation not given. Day 63 after the first injection of vaccine or placebo was the sampling time. In its sample, this clone was seen once. Antigen unknown. Produced via immunoSEQ multiplex PCR; TCRdb's table is partial and in-frame only. The data hold roughly 500,000 clones, with 75% to 90% observed a single time. Study-level results: Substantial post-vaccination breadth of spike-specific CD8+ and CD4+ T cell responses was reported.

The starting material was peripheral blood, obtained in a trial of Ad26.COV2.S vaccine versus placebo. The gene calls are TRBV7-2 and TRBJ2-5, with 8 bases that match TRBD1. The clonotype comes from a person aged 18-65 years who received the Ad26.COV2.S COVID-19 vaccine or a placebo. CDR3 sequence (DNA): TGTGCCATAGAAAACAGGGGGGACCAAGAGACCCAGTACTTC. It encodes CAIENRGDQETQYF.